These 14 T cell receptor beta chains came from one sample sequenced in a study of shared clonotypes between healthy human individuals (dated by TCRdb to between 2020 and 2021). The library relied on the immunoSEQ multiplex PCR assay. TCRdb's version of the immuneACCESS table is confined to in-frame rearrangements and falls short of the full clone set. An unresolved V gene accounts for under half of the shortfall where checked; the remainder is of unknown origin. Counted in this sample were 450,000 or so clones; more than 70% of them appeared once. About 12% of the sample rests with the top ten. Sequenced input: PBMCs. The origin of the receptors is a woman between 40 and 50 years old in good health. Some clones in this sample may be carry-over from other donors' samples.

This clone was recorded only once. The gene calls are TRBV7-2 and TRBJ2-7, with D tentatively TRBD2 (5 bases). This CDR3 contains 15 residues. The V end lost 2 bases, the J end lost 2 bases, and 13 bases lay between the germline ends. Per germline, CDR1 SGHTA and CDR2 FQGNSA. The CDR3 DNA sequence: TGTGCCAGCAGCTTAAGTGGGCCGGGGACCTACGAGCAGTACTTC. It is translated as CASSLSGPGTYEQYF.

The CDR3 DNA reads as TGTGCCAGCAGCGGAACCAAAGCTGGACTAGCCAAAAACATTCAGTACTTC. Amino acid sequence: CASSGTKAGLAKNIQYF. The chain couples TRBV5-6 to TRBJ2-4; possibly TRBD2 for D (5 bases). The germline gives CDR1 SGHDT, CDR2 YYEEEE. The V end was cut by 4 bases, the J end by 0 bases, with 17 bases between. This CDR3 has 17 residues.

V gene TRBV18 combines with J gene TRBJ2-7, with TRBD2 matching 12 bases. CDR1 is KGHSH and CDR2 is LQKENI in the germline V gene. After removal of 3 bases from V and 6 bases from J, the junction contained 6 bases not matched to a gene. The CDR3 contains 15 residues. CDR3 nucleotides: TGTGCCAGCTCACCGCTAGCGGGAGGGCAGACCGAGCAGTACTTC. Translating it yields CASSPLAGGQTEQYF.

Note on this clone: Other DNA sequences of this sample code for an identical CDR3. This chain connects TRBV18 to TRBJ2-5; no firm D call. V was clipped by 0 bases and J by 2 bases, with 4 bases between them. Germline loops: CDR1 KGHSH, CDR2 LQKENI. The CDR3 covers 13 residues. This CDR3 is CASSPPGQETQYF. The CDR3 DNA is TGTGCCAGCTCACCACCGGGACAAGAGACCCAGTACTTC.

This sequence joins TRBV2 and TRBJ1-1; D remains ambiguous. Trimming left V 3 bases short and J 7 bases short, with 12 bases between. The germline CDR1 and CDR2 sequences are SNHLY and FYNNEI. This CDR3 has 13 amino acids. Here the CDR3 DNA reads TGTGCCAGCAGTGAGGGGATGAGCATTGAAGCTTTCTTT. It translates to CASSEGMSIEAFF.

V usage is TRBV19 and J usage is TRBJ1-5, with D perhaps matching TRBD1 (5 bases). Germline CDR1 is LNHDA and CDR2 is SQIVND (reference sequence). Trimming pared 0 bases from V and 4 bases from J, leaving 10 bases between. The CDR3 has 15 amino acids. The CDR3 region is CASSIEAGQNQPQHF. The CDR3 nucleotides are TGTGCCAGTAGTATAGAAGCGGGGCAAAATCAGCCCCAGCATTTT.

The chain is built from TRBV2 and TRBJ2-7; TRBD1 agrees at 7 bases. This CDR3 contains 13 residues. Trimming cost V 9 bases and J 3 bases; bases outside gene matches: 8. Germline CDR1 reads SNHLY; CDR2 reads FYNNEI. CDR3 sequence: CASSETGYYEQYF. The CDR3 region has the DNA TGTGCCAGTTCCGAGACAGGGTACTACGAGCAGTACTTC.

The chain employs TRBV7-3 and TRBJ1-1; no clear D gene. This CDR3 has 14 amino acids. Germline-derived CDR1 and CDR2 are SGHTA and FQGTGA. V gave up 2 bases and J gave up 8 bases, with 15 bases separating them. Here the CDR3 reads CASSLQHGQAEAFF. The CDR3 nucleotides read TGTGCCAGCAGCTTACAACACGGGCAGGCCGAAGCTTTCTTT.

The chain joins TRBV18 to TRBJ2-5; perhaps TRBD1 as D (6 bases). Matching the DNA end better, TRBJ2-7 makes the J call doubtful. The V gene's germline CDR1 is KGHSH and CDR2 LQKENI. There are 13 residues in the CDR3. CDR3 nucleotide sequence: TGTGCCAGCTCACCCGGACAGATCTACGAGCAGTACTTC. Translating gives CASSPGQIYEQYF.

The V and J genes are TRBV11-3 and TRBJ1-2, with 9 bases lining up with TRBD1. CDR1 is SGHNT, CDR2 YENEEA, per germline. The J segment lost 7 bases and the V segment lost 3 bases, leaving 3 bases of the junction unmatched. There are 13 residues in the CDR3. CDR3 sequence (DNA): TGTGCCAGCAGCTTCACAGGGGGCTCTGGCTACACCTTC. Its translation: CASSFTGGSGYTF.

A single count supports this clone. The V call is TRBV29-1, the J call TRBJ2-7, with D unclear. From germline, CDR1 is SQVTM and CDR2 ANQGSEA. V gave up 6 bases and J gave up 4 bases, with 16 bases separating them. The CDR3 sequence is 13 residues long. This CDR3 is CSVGSQNSYEQYF. CDR3 in DNA: TGCAGCGTAGGTAGTCAAAACTCTTACGAGCAGTACTTC.

This chain joins TRBV25-1 and TRBJ2-5, with a weak D call TRBD2 (6 bases). The CDR3 extends over 14 amino acids. CDR1 and CDR2 (germline): MGHDK, SYGVNS. V dropped 5 bases and J dropped 5 bases, with 15 bases sitting between them. The CDR3 reads CASSPVGGYETQYF. CDR3 in DNA: TGTGCCAGCAGTCCCGTTGGGGGGTACGAGACCCAGTACTTC.

CDR3 region: CASSPGGGHLYEQYF. The CDR3, as DNA: TGTGCCAGCAGCCCGGGCGGGGGGCATCTCTACGAGCAGTACTTC. The V and J genes are TRBV11-2 and TRBJ2-7, with 8 bases lining up with TRBD2. The CDR3 runs to 15 residues. V was clipped by 5 bases and J by 3 bases; unmatched bases: 9. The germline V gene has CDR1 SGHAT and CDR2 FQNNGV.

The chain couples TRBV19 to TRBJ1-5; 11 bases line up with TRBD1. The germline gives CDR1 LNHDA, CDR2 SQIVND (reference sequence). This CDR3 spans 14 amino acids. Losses at the gene ends were 6 bases for V and 7 bases for J; bases not matched to a gene: 5. CDR3 residues: CASRSGTGGQPQHF. CDR3 nucleotides: TGTGCCAGTAGGTCCGGGACAGGGGGGCAGCCCCAGCATTTT. Using reference TRBV19 and TRBJ1-5 for the parts outside the CDR3, the full variable domain is DGGITQSPKYLFRKEGQNVTLSCEQNLNHDAMYWYRQDPGQGLRLIYYSQIVNDFQKGDIAEGYSVSREKKESFPLTVTSAQKNPTAFYLCASRSGTGGQPQHFGDGTRLSIL.